Listed below are T cell receptor beta chains from one sample, sequenced in a study of blood T cells in healthy people across ages. TCRdb re-called the 5' RACE reads with MiXCR, one entry per CDR3 protein. Of under 1,000,000 distinct CDR3 sequences listed, about 34% are singletons. Sequenced material: blood. The receptors originated from a man younger than 30 in good health. Both conserved end residues are part of each CDR3. The D gene is left open where the match is weak. Size values are once, few and many counts, or a class for expanded clones, and some rows have none.

16 many TRBD1 TRBJ2-1 TRBV5-1 TGCGCCAGCAGCTTGTGGGACAGATCTTCCTACAATGAGCAGTTCTTC CASSLWDRSSYNEQFF
17 NA NA TRBJ2-3 TRBV6-2/TRBV6-3 TGTGCCAGCAGTTCCGCACCCCTTGTGGTGGGATTAGATACGCAGTATTTT CASSSAPLVVGLDTQYF
15 few TRBD1 TRBJ2-2 TRBV6-2/TRBV6-3 TGTGCCAGCAGATCGGGACAGGGAAACACCGGGGAGCTGTTTTTT CASRSGQGNTGELFF
15 NA NA TRBJ2-3 TRBV12-3/TRBV12-4 TGTGCCAGCAGTGGGAGGGGGGGCAGCACAGATACGCAGTATTTT CASSGRGGSTDTQYF
14 NA NA TRBJ1-1 TRBV7-2 TGTGCCAGCAGCTTAATGGCAGTGAACACTGAAGCTTTCTTT CASSLMAVNTEAFF
17 many NA TRBJ2-1 TRBV3-1 TGTGCCAGCAGCCAAGATCAATCGAGGGGTTTGTTGAATGAGCAGTTCTTC CASSQDQSRGLLNEQFF
15 few NA TRBJ2-1 TRBV4-2 TGTGCCAGCAGCCAAGCTGTACTCAGATTAAATGAGCAGTTCTTC CASSQAVLRLNEQFF
16 NA NA TRBJ2-7 TRBV5-5 TGTGCCAGCAGCACGGACCACAGGGCGGTAGACTACGAGCAGTACTTC CASSTDHRAVDYEQYF
11 NA NA TRBJ1-6 TRBV20-1 TGCGGTGCTAGGCGCAATTCACCCCTCCACTTT CGARRNSPLHF
14 NA TRBD2 TRBJ2-3 TRBV6-6 TGTGCTAGCAGCCGGGGACTAGCGGGAGATACGCAGTATTTT CASSRGLAGDTQYF
14 NA NA TRBJ1-2 TRBV2 TGTGCCAGCAGTGAAACAGGGCCCCTCTATGGCTACACCTTC CASSETGPLYGYTF
16 NA TRBD2 TRBJ2-1 TRBV4-2 TGTGCCAGCAGCTCACCCCCGGCGGGGGGGCTCGATGAGCAGTTCTTC CASSSPPAGGLDEQFF
16 NA TRBD1 TRBJ1-1 TRBV6-6 TGTGCCAGCAGTTACTCAGACAGGGGAAAAGTATCTGAAGCTTTCTTT CASSYSDRGKVSEAFF
13 NA NA TRBJ1-1 TRBV12-3/TRBV12-4 TGTGCCAGCAGCACGGAGGAAAGCACTGAAGCTTTCTTT CASSTEESTEAFF
11 NA NA TRBJ2-1 TRBV20-1 TGCAGTGCTTTAGAGTACAATGAGCAGTTCTTC CSALEYNEQFF
15 NA NA TRBJ2-3 TRBV14 TGTGACAGCAGCCAAGCGGTGTTTAAGACAGATACGCAGTATTTT CDSSQAVFKTDTQYF
17 NA TRBD1 TRBJ1-2 TRBV6-1 TGTGCCAGCAGACCCAGAGCCCGTACAGGGGGCGGCTATGGCTGCACCTTC CASRPRARTGGGYGCTF
16 once TRBD1 TRBJ2-1 TRBV7-9 TGTGCCAGCAGCTTCCCAGACAGGGGGCCAGGCAATGAGCGGTTCTTC CASSFPDRGPGNERFF
19 many TRBD2 TRBJ2-5 TRBV7-9 TGTGCCAGCAGCCTCCTACCACGTCTAGCGGGGGGCCCACAAGAGACCCAGTACTTC CASSLLPRLAGGPQETQYF
15 NA TRBD1 TRBJ1-2 TRBV6-2/TRBV6-3 TGTGCCAGCAGTTACGTGACAGGGAACTCCTATGGCTACACCTTC CASSYVTGNSYGYTF
12 few NA TRBJ1-1 TRBV12-3/TRBV12-4 TGTGCCAGCAGCCCGGACAGTTCCGGAGCTTTCTTT CASSPDSSGAFF
16 few TRBD1 TRBJ1-2 TRBV20-1 TGCAGTGCTAGAGAACTACTAAGGACAGGCAACTATGGCTACACCTTC CSARELLRTGNYGYTF
15 NA NA TRBJ1-2 TRBV7-9 TGTGCCAGCAGCTCCCGTCGTTGGAGCTACTATGGCTACACCTTC CASSSRRWSYYGYTF
15 once TRBD2 TRBJ2-3 TRBV7-2 TGTGCCAGCAGCTCAGCCGGGACTAGGCCAGATACGCAGTATTTT CASSSAGTRPDTQYF
14 NA NA TRBJ1-3 TRBV4-3 TGCGCCAGCAGCCAAGACGTCTCTGGAAACACCATATATTTT CASSQDVSGNTIYF
13 NA NA TRBJ2-7 TRBV20-1 TGCAGTGCTTCATCGCCCGCCGGCAATGAGCAGTACTTC CSASSPAGNEQYF
14 NA NA TRBJ1-6 TRBV12-3/TRBV12-4 TGTGCCAGCAGTGAAGTAGGAGATAGTTCACCCCTCCACTTT CASSEVGDSSPLHF
13 few NA TRBJ1-1 TRBV4-3 TGCGCCAGCAGCCAAGAAGTTGTGTCTGAAGCTTTCTTT CASSQEVVSEAFF
17 few NA TRBJ1-4 TRBV7-6 TGTGCCAGCAGCTCACTCCCCGGGGGGGCAACTAATGAAAAACTGTTTTTT CASSSLPGGATNEKLFF
11 NA NA TRBJ2-7 TRBV29-1 TGCAGCGTTGAAGATGTACACGAGCAGTACTTC CSVEDVHEQYF
14 many NA TRBJ2-4 TRBV9 TGTGCCAGCAGCTCGGGACTAGCCAAAAACATTCAGTACTTC CASSSGLAKNIQYF
16 NA TRBD2 TRBJ2-1 TRBV15 TGTGCCACCAGCAGAGGGACTAGCGGGGTTTATCTTGAGCAGTTCTTC CATSRGTSGVYLEQFF
13 many NA TRBJ2-7 TRBV9 TGTGCCAGCAGCCCTCGGACCAAAAACGAGCAGTACTTC CASSPRTKNEQYF
15 few NA TRBJ1-6 TRBV20-1 TGCAGTGCTGGCCGGACAGACCCCTATAATTCACCCCTCCACTTT CSAGRTDPYNSPLHF
19 NA NA TRBJ1-4 TRBV27 TGTGTCGGCAGTTTATCCTCCCCACTTCATACCGGGGCCTATGAAAAACTGTTTTTT CVGSLSSPLHTGAYEKLFF
17 NA TRBD1 TRBJ2-1 TRBV4-1 TGCGCCAGCAGCCAAGGTACCACGGACAGGATTTACAATGAGCAGTTCTTC CASSQGTTDRIYNEQFF
15 few NA TRBJ2-4 TRBV12-3/TRBV12-4 TGTGCCAGCAGCAACCAGGGACTAGCCAAAAACATTCAGTACTTC CASSNQGLAKNIQYF
16 few TRBD1 TRBJ2-5 TRBV11-3 TGTGCCAGCAGCTCGGGACAGGGAAGTTTACGGGAGACCCAGTACTTC CASSSGQGSLRETQYF
13 few NA TRBJ2-1 TRBV27 TGTGCCAGCAGTTTAAACACCTACAATGAGCAGTTCTTC CASSLNTYNEQFF
13 NA TRBD1 TRBJ2-3 TRBV29-1 TGCAGCGCCGCGACAGGGAGCACAGATACGCAGTATTTT CSAATGSTDTQYF
16 NA NA TRBJ1-1 TRBV9 TGTGCCAGCAGCTCTTCGGGTCTGGATATGAACACTGAAGCTTTCTTT CASSSSGLDMNTEAFF
14 many NA TRBJ2-7 TRBV29-1 TGCAGCGTGCGGTCGGGTACGGCCGTCTACGAGCAGTACTTC CSVRSGTAVYEQYF
16 few NA TRBJ1-4 TRBV4-1 TGCGCCAGCAGCCAAGTAAGAGTAGGGGGGGGTGAAAAACTGTTTTTT CASSQVRVGGGEKLFF
12 NA NA TRBJ2-7 TRBV2 TGTGCCAGCCCCGTTGGCGGGAATGAGCAGTACTTC CASPVGGNEQYF
15 NA TRBD2 TRBJ2-5 TRBV3-1 TGTGCCAGCAGCCCAGCGGGGGCACTATACAATGAGCAGTACTTC CASSPAGALYNEQYF
13 NA TRBD1 TRBJ1-1 TRBV18 TGTGCCAGCTCTCCTCGACAGGGAGGGGAAGCTTTCTTT CASSPRQGGEAFF
15 NA NA TRBJ1-6 TRBV5-5 TGTGCCAGCAGCTCTTCCGGGGGGACTAATTCACCCCTCCACTTT CASSSSGGTNSPLHF
16 few NA TRBJ1-4 TRBV7-9 TGTGCCAGCAGCTTAGAACACGGGTTCACTAATGAAAAACTGTTTTTT CASSLEHGFTNEKLFF
12 once NA TRBJ1-2 TRBV2 TGTGCCAGCAGTGAGGTGGAGGATGGCTACACCTTC CASSEVEDGYTF
18 NA NA TRBJ1-2 TRBV7-9 TGTGCCAGCAGCTCCCCGGGTTTCGAGAGATTAGCTAACTATGGCTACACCTTC CASSSPGFERLANYGYTF
14 few NA TRBJ2-5 TRBV5-1 TGCGCCAGCCGGATTCAGGGAAGAGGGGAGACCCAGTACTTC CASRIQGRGETQYF
14 once NA TRBJ2-1 TRBV20-1 TGCAGTGCTAGAGTTGCGACTGTCCACAATGAGCAGTTCTTC CSARVATVHNEQFF
15 few NA TRBJ2-3 TRBV5-1 TGCGCCAGCAGCCGGGTCCTTGGAGAGTCAGATACGCAGTATTTT CASSRVLGESDTQYF
16 NA NA TRBJ1-6 TRBV28 TGTGCCAGCAGTTTAAGGGCGCGGGGGTTAAATTCACCCCTCCACTTT CASSLRARGLNSPLHF
13 NA NA TRBJ1-1 TRBV29-1 TGCAGCGTTCGTATAATAGAGAACACTGAAGCTTTCTTT CSVRIIENTEAFF